The present entry profiles one T cell receptor (beta chain) with its context. What it recognizes is unknown. The record originates from a study of cytomegalovirus exposure and HLA in healthy donors. Study summary: A previous analysis identified 90 million to 140 million unique TCR beta sequences derived from some 170 million T cells.

Study-level results: There were reportedly fewer N-insertions in an Asian-associated ancestry cluster than the roughly 680-donor mean, in a later analysis. Reports indicate that TCR beta sequences accurately predicted the HLA-A and HLA-B alleles of most subjects.

The PCR employed 60 Vbeta primers together with 13 Jbeta primers. Profiling relied on immunoSEQ multiplex PCR, and the TCRdb table lists in-frame clones only, not all of them. The table includes about 160,000 clones, approximately 75% detected once. Germline V gene lookup returns CDR1 MGHRA and CDR2 YSYEKL. The CDR3 length is 13 residues. V lost 0 bases and J 6 bases, leaving 8 bases between the germline ends. The chain couples TRBV4-1 to TRBJ1-1; D not resolved. Sample: PBMCs. The origin of this receptor is a man younger than 45 in good health and CMV-seropositive. The CDR3: CASSQDRGSEAFF. CDR3 in DNA: TGCGCCAGCAGCCAAGATCGCGGGTCTGAAGCTTTCTTT.